The clone carrying this TCR beta chain was seen repeatedly, ten times or more. V lost 1 base to trimming and J lost 4 bases; unmatched junction nucleotides: 11. CDR3 length: 17 amino acids. The source of the sample is a study of identical twins. TCRdb used MiXCR to reprocess the 5' RACE reads, holding one entry per CDR3 protein. This repertoire shows under 250,000 distinct CDR3 sequences, around 7.6% found once; its top ten account for less than 6.5%. These same data were also listed under a study on yellow fever vaccine responses in identical twins.

The specimen was CD8+ T cells sorted from blood. The V call is TRBV12-3 or TRBV12-4, the J call TRBJ2-7, with TRBD1 matching over 9 bases. This TCR derives from a woman aged 18-29 years in good health. CDR3 sequence reads: CASSLGPGTGRPYEQYF. CDR3 in DNA: TGTGCCAGCAGTTTAGGGCCAGGGACAGGGAGGCCGTACGAGCAGTACTTC.